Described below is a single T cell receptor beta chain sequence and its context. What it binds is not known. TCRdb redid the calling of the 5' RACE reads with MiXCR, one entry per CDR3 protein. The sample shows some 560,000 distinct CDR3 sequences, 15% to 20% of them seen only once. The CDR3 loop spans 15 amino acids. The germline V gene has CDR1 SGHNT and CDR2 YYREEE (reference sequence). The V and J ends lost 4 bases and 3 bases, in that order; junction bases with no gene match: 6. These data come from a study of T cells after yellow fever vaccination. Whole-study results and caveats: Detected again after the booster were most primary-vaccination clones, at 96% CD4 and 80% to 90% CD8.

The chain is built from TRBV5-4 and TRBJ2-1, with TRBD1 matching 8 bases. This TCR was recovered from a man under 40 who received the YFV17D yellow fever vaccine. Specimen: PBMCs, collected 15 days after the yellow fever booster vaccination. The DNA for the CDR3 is TGTGCCAGCAGCATAGGACAGGGTAGCTACAATGAGCAGTTCTTC. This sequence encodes CASSIGQGSYNEQFF.